This T cell receptor beta chain emerged from a study of cytomegalovirus exposure and HLA in healthy donors. CDR3 length: 15 residues. CDR1 and CDR2 (germline): SGHRS, YFSETQ. Deletions cut 1 base from V and 3 bases from J, with 14 bases between. The data were produced by immunoSEQ multiplex PCR, yet TCRdb's version contains in-frame clones alone and is incomplete. The table lists 150,000 to 180,000 clones, around 84% of them singletons, with approximately 2% in the top ten. Notes on the study in general: Listed as cytomegalovirus-associated were 170 or so TCR beta chains. TCR clusters originating in the first cohort tended to co-occur in the roughly 130 validation repertoires, according to a later analysis. For most TCR sequences rarity was the rule, although some public TCRs occurred in many donors.

In regard to this clone: Its antigen is not identified.

This chain connects TRBV5-1 to TRBJ2-7; weak D call: TRBD2 (5 bases). The sequenced material came from PBMCs. The sequence was collected from a human donor in good health. The chain's CDR3 is CASSLSVGEFYEQYF. The DNA for the CDR3 is TGCGCCAGCAGCTTGTCAGTCGGGGAATTCTACGAGCAGTACTTC. Combining the CDR3 with reference TRBV5-1 and TRBJ2-7 gives the whole variable domain KAGVTQTPRYLIKTRGQQVTLSCSPISGHRSVSWYQQTPGQGLQFLFEYFSETQRNKGNFPGRFSGRQFSNSRSEMNVSTLELGDSALYLCASSLSVGEFYEQYFGPGTRLTVT.